This T cell receptor beta chain was found in a study of blood T cell repertoires in COVID-19. Whole-study context: The origin of the acute and convalescent COVID-19 samples was the United States, Italy and Spain.

Recruited during active infection, patients (from Seattle) were subsequently followed longitudinally. Trimming removed 5 bases at V and 5 bases at J, with 21 bases between. CDR1 and CDR2 from the germline V gene are SNHLY and FYNNEI. CDR3 size: 16 residues. Original analysis: Estimation of nucleated cell counts relied on the amplification of reference gene primers. Assay used: immunoSEQ multiplex PCR; TCRdb lists only in-frame clones, some missing. The DNA gave D and trimming, while V, J and clone size come from that table. The data contain about 480,000 clones, around 89% of them singletons. Material for sequencing was peripheral blood. This clonotype was sampled from a woman aged 45 to 65 with COVID-19, enrolled during active disease. V is TRBV2 and J is TRBJ1-2; tentative D call: TRBD1 (5 bases). This CDR3 reads CASSPRRDGGRYGYTF. CDR3 DNA sequence: TGTGCCAGCAGTCCGAGGCGGGACGGCGGTCGATATGGCTACACCTTC.